The clone carrying this T cell receptor (beta chain) showed up just a few times. The antigen is unknown. This entry comes from a study of CD8 T cells in ankylosing spondylitis. General observations from the study: Apparently characteristic of ankylosing spondylitis blood was a TCR beta motif (roughly eight highly homologous variants).

Scientists made TCR beta libraries using quantitative 5'-RACE with molecular barcodes. In TCRdb, the 5' RACE reads were re-called with MiXCR into one record per CDR3 protein. The table includes tens of thousands of distinct CDR3 sequences, about 7.8% detected once. With 5 bases clipped from V and 6 bases from J, the junction kept 8 bases outside the gene matches. Germline V lookup: CDR1 SGHAT, CDR2 FQNNGV. The CDR3 length is 15 residues. This clonotype was sampled from a male donor with ankylosing spondylitis or in good health (not recorded which). The gene calls are TRBV11-2 and TRBJ1-4, with TRBD1 matching over 8 bases. The sequencing sample was made of blood, either unsorted or a sorted T cell fraction (not recorded which). CDR3 sequence reads: CASSPNRGVHEKLFF. In nucleotides, the CDR3 is TGTGCCAGCAGCCCTAACAGGGGGGTTCATGAAAAACTGTTTTTT.